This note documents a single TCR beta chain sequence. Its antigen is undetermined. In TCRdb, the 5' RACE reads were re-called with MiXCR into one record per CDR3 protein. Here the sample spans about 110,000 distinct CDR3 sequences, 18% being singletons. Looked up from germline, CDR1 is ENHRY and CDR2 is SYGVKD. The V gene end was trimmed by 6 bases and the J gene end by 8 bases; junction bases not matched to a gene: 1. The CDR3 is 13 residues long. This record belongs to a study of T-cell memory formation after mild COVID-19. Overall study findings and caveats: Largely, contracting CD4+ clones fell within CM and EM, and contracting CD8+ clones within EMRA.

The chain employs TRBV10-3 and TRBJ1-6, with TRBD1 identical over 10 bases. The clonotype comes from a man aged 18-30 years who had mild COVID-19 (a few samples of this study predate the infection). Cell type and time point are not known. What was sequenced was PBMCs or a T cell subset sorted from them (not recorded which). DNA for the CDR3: TGTGCCATCAGCGGGACAGGGGATTCACCCCTCCACTTT. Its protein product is CAISGTGDSPLHF.